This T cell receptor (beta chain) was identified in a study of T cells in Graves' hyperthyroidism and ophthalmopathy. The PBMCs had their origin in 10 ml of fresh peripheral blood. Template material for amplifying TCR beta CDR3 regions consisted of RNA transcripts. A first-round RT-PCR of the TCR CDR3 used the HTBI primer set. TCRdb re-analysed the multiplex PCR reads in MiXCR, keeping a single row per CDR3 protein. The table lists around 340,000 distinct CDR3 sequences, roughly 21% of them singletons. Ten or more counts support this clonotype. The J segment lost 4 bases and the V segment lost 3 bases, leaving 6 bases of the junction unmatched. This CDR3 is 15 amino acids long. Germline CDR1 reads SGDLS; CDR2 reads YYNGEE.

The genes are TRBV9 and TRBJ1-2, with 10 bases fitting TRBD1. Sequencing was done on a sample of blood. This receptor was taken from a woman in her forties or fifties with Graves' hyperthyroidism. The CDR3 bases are TGTGCCAGCAGCGCTTCCGGGACAGGGGCCTATGGCTACACCTTC. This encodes CASSASGTGAYGYTF.